The 32 T cell receptor beta chains listed next were all sequenced from one sample in a study of blood T cells in healthy people across ages. Combining a sample-barcoded 5' primer with a J-beta primer mix, a second PCR ran for roughly 7 to 11 cycles. Via MiXCR, TCRdb re-called the 5' RACE reads, giving one row per CDR3 protein. This table has 850,000 to 1,300,000 distinct CDR3 sequences, 45% appearing once. The specimen sequenced was blood. These receptors were taken from a woman in her fifties or sixties in good health.

The chain joins TRBV29-1 to TRBJ2-4; D call uncertain. Judging by the DNA end, TRBJ2-7 fits better; the J call may be wrong. Germline CDR1 SQVTM, CDR2 ANQGSEA. The CDR3 covers 13 residues. This CDR3 reads CSVVAPKPYEQYF. CDR3 bases: TGCAGCGTTGTGGCTCCCAAACCCTACGAGCAGTACTTC.

This clonotype occurred many times. This chain joins TRBV6-1 and TRBJ2-7; the D is unclear. V was pared by 3 bases and J by 1 base, with 13 bases between. CDR3 length: 15 amino acids. Germline CDR1 and CDR2: MNHNS and SASEGT. This CDR3 reads CASSESRGSSYEQYF. The CDR3 DNA sequence: TGTGCCAGCAGTGAGTCCAGAGGATCATCCTACGAGCAGTACTTC.

The rearrangement joins TRBV7-2 to TRBJ2-1; TRBD2 matches at 7 bases. The V gene end was trimmed by 1 base and the J gene end by 10 bases; junction bases not matched to a gene: 7. This CDR3 has 14 residues. CDR1 and CDR2 (germline): SGHTA, FQGNSA. CDR3 nucleotides: TGTGCCAGCAGCTTAGACGGCGGGAGCGGGGAGCAGTTCTTC. Its protein product is CASSLDGGSGEQFF.

Many counts were recorded for this clonotype. The chain uses TRBV11-2 and TRBJ1-2; no clear D. The V gene lost 5 bases and the J gene lost 4 bases, with 17 bases spanning the gap. Germline loops: CDR1 SGHAT, CDR2 FQNNGV. This CDR3 spans 15 amino acids. Here the CDR3 reads CASSQPGTGGYGYTF. The DNA of the CDR3 is TGTGCCAGCAGCCAACCGGGTACGGGAGGCTATGGCTACACCTTC.

CDR3 residues: CASSTGPGANVLTF. The DNA of the CDR3 is TGTGCCAGCAGTACAGGGCCTGGGGCCAACGTCCTGACTTTC. V is TRBV6-6 and J is TRBJ2-6; D possibly corresponds to TRBD1 (6 bases). The CDR3 runs 14 residues. In germline, CDR1 is MNHNY, CDR2 SVGAGI (reference sequence). V lost 5 bases and J 2 bases, leaving 7 bases between the germline ends.

With regard to this clonotype: This clone may be a read error of a much larger clone one base away. V gene TRBV5-1 combines with J gene TRBJ2-5, with D hard to call. V lost 1 base and J 2 bases, leaving 9 bases between the germline ends. CDR3 size: 14 residues. Germline lookup yields CDR1 SGHRS and CDR2 YFSETQ. CDR3 region: CASSLRMPQETQYF. CDR3 coding DNA: TGCGCCAGCAGCTTGAGAATGCCGCAAGAGACCCAGTACTTC.

This clonotype has only one observation. V usage is TRBV2 and J usage is TRBJ1-2; TRBD1 might be the D (6 bases). The germline V and J ends were trimmed by 3 bases and 8 bases, with 16 bases remaining between them. The CDR3 runs 14 residues. Per germline, CDR1 SNHLY and CDR2 FYNNEI. DNA for the CDR3: TGTGCCAGCAGTGATAGGACAGCTACTCAGGGCTACACCTTC. Its protein product is CASSDRTATQGYTF.

This clonotype was detected a few times. The V call is TRBV7-3, the J call TRBJ2-2; D unclear. CDR3 size: 14 residues. Per germline, CDR1 SGHTA and CDR2 FQGTGA. Trimming pared 1 base from V and 8 bases from J, leaving 11 bases between. Here the CDR3 DNA reads TGTGCCAGCAGCTTAAAGGTCGGATCTGGGGAGCTGTTTTTT. Its protein is CASSLKVGSGELFF.

The rearrangement uses TRBV27 and TRBJ1-6, with TRBD1 as a possible D gene (5 bases). Germline V gene lookup returns CDR1 MNHEY and CDR2 SMNVEV (reference sequence). This CDR3 comprises 15 residues. V lost 8 bases and J 10 bases, leaving 21 bases between the germline ends. Written as DNA, the CDR3 is TGTGCCAGCCGCGAGTGGGGGGGAGGTGTCTCACCCCTCCACTTT. Translating it yields CASREWGGGVSPLHF.

The chain employs TRBV28 and TRBJ2-7, with D possibly TRBD2 on 6 matching bases. V was cut by 3 bases and J by 0 bases, with 12 bases left in between. Germline V gives CDR1 MDHEN, CDR2 SYDVKM. The CDR3 spans 15 residues. The CDR3 sequence is CASSFPAGLSYEQYF. CDR3 sequence (DNA): TGTGCCAGCAGTTTCCCAGCGGGCCTCTCCTACGAGCAGTACTTC.

The CDR3 sequence: CSARSPGFGGSGKNIQYF. The DNA of the CDR3 is TGCAGTGCGAGGTCCCCGGGGTTTGGGGGCTCGGGCAAAAACATTCAGTACTTC. V is TRBV20-1 and J is TRBJ2-4; tentative D call: TRBD1 (6 bases). The V end was cut by 6 bases, the J end by 3 bases, with 27 bases between. The germline gives CDR1 DFQATT, CDR2 SNEGSKA (reference sequence). The CDR3 covers 18 residues.

The chain links TRBV12-3 or TRBV12-4 to TRBJ1-2, with a possible D match to TRBD1 (5 bases). The CDR3 runs to 14 residues. Trimming removed 3 bases at V and 0 bases at J, with 8 bases between. CDR3 sequence (DNA): TGTGCCAGCAGTTTGACAGAAGCTAACTATGGCTACACCTTC. Amino acid sequence: CASSLTEANYGYTF.

This clonotype has a handful of counts. The gene calls are TRBV12-3 or TRBV12-4 and TRBJ2-7, with 8 bases lining up with TRBD2. Trimming took 0 bases from V and 4 from J; bases not matched to a gene: 5. The CDR3 sequence is 15 residues long. CDR3 sequence (DNA): TGTGCCAGCAGTTTAGCCAGCGGGAGCCTATACGAGCAGTACTTC. The encoded protein is CASSLASGSLYEQYF.

This clonotype was recorded a few times. The V call is TRBV4-2, the J call TRBJ2-7; possible D gene TRBD1, 5 bases. The CDR3 length is 16 residues. Germline loops: CDR1 LGHNA, CDR2 YNFKEQ. Trimming shortened V by 0 bases and J by 4 bases, and 16 bases separated the two germline ends. CDR3 loop: CASSQEGRQPVYEQYF. The CDR3, as DNA: TGTGCCAGCAGCCAAGAGGGGCGTCAGCCGGTATACGAGCAGTACTTC.

V and J are TRBV11-1 and TRBJ2-7; possibly TRBD1 or TRBD2 for D (5 bases each). Trimming took 3 bases from V and 6 from J, leaving 12 bases between them. The CDR3 is 13 amino acids. The V gene's germline CDR1 is SGHAT and CDR2 FQDESV (reference sequence). CDR3 sequence: CASSFLERGEQYF. Here the CDR3 DNA reads TGTGCCAGCAGCTTCCTCGAGAGGGGCGAGCAGTACTTC.

This chain connects TRBV6-2 or TRBV6-3 to TRBJ1-6, with D tentatively TRBD1 (5 bases). The germline V gene encodes CDR1 MNHEY and CDR2 SVGEGT. The CDR3 loop spans 15 amino acids. V was clipped by 0 bases and J by 7 bases, with 10 bases between them. The CDR3 is CASSYSGGINSPLHF. The CDR3 nucleotides read TGTGCCAGCAGTTACTCTGGGGGTATAAATTCACCCCTCCACTTT.

The chain has TRBV10-3 and TRBJ1-4, with a tentative D call TRBD1 (5 bases). The germline V and J ends were trimmed by 8 bases and 6 bases, with 16 bases remaining between them. This CDR3 is built from 14 residues. Germline CDR1 and CDR2: ENHRY and SYGVKD. CDR3 sequence reads: CAIGRDHGDEKLFF. Written as DNA, the CDR3 is TGTGCCATCGGCCGGGACCATGGAGATGAAAAACTGTTTTTT.

The chain combines TRBV20-1 with TRBJ2-3, with D maybe TRBD2 (5 bases). Germline CDR1 reads DFQATT; CDR2 reads SNEGSKA (reference sequence). The CDR3 totals 12 residues. The V and J ends lost 6 bases and 2 bases respectively, with 9 bases between them. The CDR3 DNA is TGCAGTGCAGAGAGGGTCACAGATACGCAGTATTTT. Residues: CSAERVTDTQYF.

This clonotype was found a few times. The V call is TRBV25-1, the J call TRBJ1-2; 8 bases are a match to TRBD1. The CDR3 sequence is 15 residues long. In germline, CDR1 is MGHDK, CDR2 SYGVNS. Trimming took 4 bases from V and 5 from J; bases not matched to a gene: 9. The CDR3 DNA follows: TGTGCCAGCAGTGTGGCAGGGGGCCTGGGGTATGGCTACACCTTC. Protein: CASSVAGGLGYGYTF.

V and J are TRBV20-1 and TRBJ2-7; no firm D call. Trimming removed 4 bases at V and 0 bases at J, with 22 bases between. The CDR3 length is 17 residues. The germline CDR1 and CDR2 sequences are DFQATT and SNEGSKA (reference sequence). CDR3 loop: CSATRSSVVYHSYEQYF. The CDR3 DNA sequence: TGCAGTGCTACAAGATCCTCGGTGGTGTATCACTCCTACGAGCAGTACTTC.

V is TRBV28 and J is TRBJ2-6, with D perhaps TRBD1 (6 bases). The germline V and J ends were trimmed by 6 bases and 1 base, with 13 bases remaining between them. The CDR3 loop spans 16 amino acids. Germline V CDR1 and CDR2: MDHEN, SYDVKM. CDR3: CASRESRGSGANVLTF. CDR3 sequence (DNA): TGTGCCAGCAGGGAATCTAGGGGGTCTGGGGCCAACGTCCTGACTTTC.

This clonotype was counted between two and nine times. This chain uses TRBV4-1 with TRBJ2-1, with 13 bases fitting TRBD2. The CDR3 totals 18 residues. The J segment lost 0 bases and the V segment lost 0 bases, leaving 2 bases of the junction unmatched. Germline lookup yields CDR1 MGHRA and CDR2 YSYEKL. The CDR3 reads CASSQDGLAGASYNEQFF. The CDR3 DNA is TGCGCCAGCAGCCAAGACGGACTAGCGGGAGCCTCCTACAATGAGCAGTTCTTC.

This clonotype was found a few times. The chain has TRBV3-1 and TRBJ2-5; 7 positions match TRBD1. This CDR3 comprises 17 residues. Trimming at V came to 3 bases and at J to 11 bases, leaving 21 bases not matched to a gene. Germline loops: CDR1 LGHDT, CDR2 YNNKEL (reference sequence). CDR3 protein: CASSQISTGERHNEQYF. The CDR3 DNA reads TGTGCCAGCAGCCAGATTAGTACAGGGGAGAGGCACAATGAGCAGTACTTC.

The rearrangement joins TRBV2 to TRBJ1-5; the match to TRBD1 covers 7 bases. This CDR3 contains 14 residues. Germline assignment: CDR1 SNHLY and CDR2 FYNNEI. The V and J ends lost 3 bases and 3 bases, in that order; junction bases with no gene match: 2. The CDR3, as DNA: TGTGCCAGCAGTGAGACAGGGTTCAATCAGCCCCAGCATTTT. This codes for CASSETGFNQPQHF.

This clonotype was recorded only once. V gene TRBV4-2 combines with J gene TRBJ2-5; D is unresolved. The end of the DNA fits TRBJ2-7 better, so the J call may be wrong. The CDR3 consists of 14 residues. Germline-derived CDR1 and CDR2 are LGHNA and YNFKEQ. DNA of the CDR3: TGTGCCAGCAGCGCCGGCCCTCAGGCCTACGAGCAGTACTTC. Amino acids: CASSAGPQAYEQYF.

This clonotype was detected a few times. This CDR3 is CASSYPLGRSYEQYF. In nucleotides, the CDR3 is TGTGCCAGCAGTTACCCACTCGGGAGAAGCTACGAGCAGTACTTC. The chain combines TRBV6-2 or TRBV6-3 with TRBJ2-7, with a weak D call TRBD2 (6 bases). Trimming left V 2 bases short and J 3 bases short, with 14 bases between. CDR1 MNHEY and CDR2 SVGEGT come from the germline V gene. CDR3 size: 15 residues.

This clonotype was counted a few times. The chain uses TRBV4-2 and TRBJ2-7; D possibly matches TRBD1 or TRBD2 (5 bases each). The germline CDR1 and CDR2 sequences are LGHNA and YNFKEQ. V lost 0 bases and J 3 bases, leaving 12 bases between the germline ends. The CDR3 length is 15 residues. The CDR3 here is CASSQEQGTGYEQYF. The CDR3 DNA follows: TGTGCCAGCAGCCAAGAACAAGGGACCGGCTACGAGCAGTACTTC.

The chain couples TRBV27 to TRBJ2-1, with D perhaps TRBD2 (7 bases). The J call is in doubt because the DNA end fits TRBJ2-7 better. In germline, CDR1 is MNHEY, CDR2 SMNVEV (reference sequence). The CDR3 totals 15 residues. CDR3 loop: CASSLAGASYNEQYF. The CDR3, as DNA: TGTGCCAGCAGTTTGGCGGGGGCCTCCTACAATGAGCAGTACTTC.

This clonotype showed up just a few times. The chain couples TRBV5-6 to TRBJ2-7; 7 positions agree with TRBD2. Germline V gene lookup returns CDR1 SGHDT and CDR2 YYEEEE. The J segment lost 2 bases and the V segment lost 0 bases, leaving 8 bases of the junction unmatched. The CDR3 spans 16 residues. Here the CDR3 reads CASSLVGTSETYEQYF. As DNA, the CDR3 is TGTGCCAGCAGCTTGGTTGGAACTAGCGAAACCTACGAGCAGTACTTC. The full variable domain, rest sourced from reference TRBV5-6 and TRBJ2-7, is DAGVTQSPTHLIKTRGQQVTLRCSPKSGHDTVSWYQQALGQGPQFIFQYYEEEERQRGNFPDRFSGHQFPNYSSELNVNALLLGDSALYLCASSLVGTSETYEQYFGPGTRLTVT.

This clonotype was seen only a few times. The rearrangement joins TRBV7-2 to TRBJ2-3, with a tentative D call TRBD2 (5 bases). Between the trimmed V and J ends, which lost 4 bases and 3 bases, there was a span of 8 bases. The CDR3 has 13 amino acids. Germline lookup yields CDR1 SGHTA and CDR2 FQGNSA. This chain's CDR3 is CASSYGLTDTQYF. In DNA, the CDR3 is TGTGCCAGCAGCTATGGACTGACAGATACGCAGTATTTT.

Only a few counts were recorded for this clonotype. The chain links TRBV20-1 to TRBJ2-7; unclear D gene. With 6 bases removed from V and 2 bases from J, the gap between germline ends came to 11 bases. There are 12 residues in the CDR3. Per the germline V gene, CDR1 is DFQATT and CDR2 is SNEGSKA (reference sequence). In DNA, the CDR3 is TGCAGTGCCCACTCGGGCCCCTACGAGCAGTACTTC. It is translated as CSAHSGPYEQYF.

The chain carries TRBV29-1 and TRBJ2-1, with 11 bases that match TRBD2. J lost 0 bases, V lost 3 bases, and 7 bases had no gene match. The CDR3 sequence is 17 residues long. Germline-derived CDR1 and CDR2 are SQVTM and ANQGSEA. DNA of the CDR3: TGCAGCGTTGAGGGACTAGCGGAATCAAGCTCCTACAATGAGCAGTTCTTC. Its protein product is CSVEGLAESSSYNEQFF.